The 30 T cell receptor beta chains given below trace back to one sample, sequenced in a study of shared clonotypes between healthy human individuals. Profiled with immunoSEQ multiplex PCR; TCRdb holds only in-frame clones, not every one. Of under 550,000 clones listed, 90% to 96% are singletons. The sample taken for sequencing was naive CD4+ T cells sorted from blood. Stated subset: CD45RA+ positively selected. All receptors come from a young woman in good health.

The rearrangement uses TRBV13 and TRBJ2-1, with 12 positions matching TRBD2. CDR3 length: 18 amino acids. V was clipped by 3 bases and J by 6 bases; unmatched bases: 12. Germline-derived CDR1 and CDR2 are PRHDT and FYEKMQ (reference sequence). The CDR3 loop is CASSFSLRLAGVGNEQFF. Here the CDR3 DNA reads TGTGCCAGCAGCTTTTCTCTTCGACTAGCGGGAGTGGGCAATGAGCAGTTCTTC.

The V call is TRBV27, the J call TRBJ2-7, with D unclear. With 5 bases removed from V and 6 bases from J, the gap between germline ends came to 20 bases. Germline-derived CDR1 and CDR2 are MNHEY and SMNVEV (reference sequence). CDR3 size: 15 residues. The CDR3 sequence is CASSPTRDGVGEQYF. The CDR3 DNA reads TGTGCCAGCAGTCCCACCCGAGATGGGGTAGGCGAGCAGTACTTC.

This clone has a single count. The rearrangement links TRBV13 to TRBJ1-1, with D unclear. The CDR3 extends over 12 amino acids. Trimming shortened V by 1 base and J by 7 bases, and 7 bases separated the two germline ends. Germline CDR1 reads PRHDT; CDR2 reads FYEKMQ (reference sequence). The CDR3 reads CASSLVGDEAFF. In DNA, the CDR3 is TGTGCCAGCAGCTTAGTCGGGGATGAAGCTTTCTTT.

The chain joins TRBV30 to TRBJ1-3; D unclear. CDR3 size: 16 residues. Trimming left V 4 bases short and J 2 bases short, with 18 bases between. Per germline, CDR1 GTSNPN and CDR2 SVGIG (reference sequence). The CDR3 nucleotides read TGTGCCTGGAACCCCGGCGGCCTCCGCACTGGAAACACCATATATTTT. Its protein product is CAWNPGGLRTGNTIYF.

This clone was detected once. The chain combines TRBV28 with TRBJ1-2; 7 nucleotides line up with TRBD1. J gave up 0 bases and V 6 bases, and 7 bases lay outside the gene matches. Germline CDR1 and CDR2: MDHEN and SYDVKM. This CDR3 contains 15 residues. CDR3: CASRSQGTTNYGYTF. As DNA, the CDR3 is TGTGCCAGCAGGTCACAGGGGACAACTAACTATGGCTACACCTTC.

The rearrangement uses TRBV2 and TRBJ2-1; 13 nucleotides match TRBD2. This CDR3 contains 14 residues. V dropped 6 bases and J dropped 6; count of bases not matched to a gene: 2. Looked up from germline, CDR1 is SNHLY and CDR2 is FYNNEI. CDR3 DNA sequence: TGTGCCAGCAGAAGGACTAGCGGGGGCAATGAGCAGTTCTTC. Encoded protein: CASRRTSGGNEQFF.

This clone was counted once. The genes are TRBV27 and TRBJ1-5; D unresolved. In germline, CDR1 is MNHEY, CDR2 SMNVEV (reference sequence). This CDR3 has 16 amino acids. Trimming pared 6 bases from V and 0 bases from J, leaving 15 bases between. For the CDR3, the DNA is TGTGCCAGCAGACCTAAAGGGTCTTATAGCAATCAGCCCCAGCATTTT. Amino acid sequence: CASRPKGSYSNQPQHF.

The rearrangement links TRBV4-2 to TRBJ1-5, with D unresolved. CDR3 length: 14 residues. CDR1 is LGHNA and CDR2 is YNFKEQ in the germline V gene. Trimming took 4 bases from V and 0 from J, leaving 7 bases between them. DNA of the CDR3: TGTGCCAGCAGCCCAGGATATAGCAATCAGCCCCAGCATTTT. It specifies CASSPGYSNQPQHF.

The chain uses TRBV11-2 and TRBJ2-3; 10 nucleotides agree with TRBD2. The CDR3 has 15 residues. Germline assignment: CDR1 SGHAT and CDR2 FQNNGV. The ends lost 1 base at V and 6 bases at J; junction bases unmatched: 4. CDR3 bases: TGTGCCAGCAGCTTAGGACTAGCGGGTTGGGATACGCAGTATTTT. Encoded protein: CASSLGLAGWDTQYF.

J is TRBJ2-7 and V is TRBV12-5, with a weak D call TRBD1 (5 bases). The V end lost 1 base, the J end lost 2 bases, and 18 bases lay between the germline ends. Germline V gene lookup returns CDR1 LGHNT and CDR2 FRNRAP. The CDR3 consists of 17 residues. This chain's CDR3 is CASGLGGLDREPYEQYF. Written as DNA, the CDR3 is TGTGCTAGTGGTTTGGGGGGTCTCGACAGAGAACCCTACGAGCAGTACTTC.

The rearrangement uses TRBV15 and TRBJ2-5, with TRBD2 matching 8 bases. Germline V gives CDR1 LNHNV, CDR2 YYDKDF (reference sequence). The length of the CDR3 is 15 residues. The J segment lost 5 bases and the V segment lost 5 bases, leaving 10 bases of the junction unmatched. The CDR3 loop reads CATSPPQREYETQYF. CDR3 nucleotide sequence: TGTGCCACCAGCCCACCCCAGCGGGAGTATGAGACCCAGTACTTC.

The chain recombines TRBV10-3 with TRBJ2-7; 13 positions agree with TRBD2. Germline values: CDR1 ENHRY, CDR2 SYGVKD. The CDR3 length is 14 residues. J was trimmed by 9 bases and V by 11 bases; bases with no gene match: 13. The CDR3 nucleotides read TGTGCCGCCGGTCCGGGACTAGCGGGATTGGTGCAGTACTTC. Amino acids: CAAGPGLAGLVQYF.

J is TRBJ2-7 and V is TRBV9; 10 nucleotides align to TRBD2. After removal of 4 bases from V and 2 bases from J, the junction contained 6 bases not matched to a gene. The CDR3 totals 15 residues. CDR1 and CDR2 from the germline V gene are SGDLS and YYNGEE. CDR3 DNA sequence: TGTGCCAGCAGCACTGGACTAGCGGAACCCTACGAGCAGTACTTC. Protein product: CASSTGLAEPYEQYF.

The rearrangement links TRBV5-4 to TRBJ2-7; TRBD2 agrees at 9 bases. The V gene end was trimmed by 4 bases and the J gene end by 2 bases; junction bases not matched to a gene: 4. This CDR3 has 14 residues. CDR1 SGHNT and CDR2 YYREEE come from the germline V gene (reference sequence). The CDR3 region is CASSPAGGTYEQYF. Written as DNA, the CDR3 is TGTGCCAGCAGCCCCGCGGGGGGGACCTACGAGCAGTACTTC.

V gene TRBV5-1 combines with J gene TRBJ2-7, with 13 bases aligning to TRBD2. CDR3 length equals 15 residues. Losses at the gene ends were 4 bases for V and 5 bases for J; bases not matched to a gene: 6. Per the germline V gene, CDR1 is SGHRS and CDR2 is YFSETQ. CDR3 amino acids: CASSHTSGRENEQYF. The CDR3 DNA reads TGCGCCAGCAGCCATACTAGCGGGAGGGAAAACGAGCAGTACTTC.

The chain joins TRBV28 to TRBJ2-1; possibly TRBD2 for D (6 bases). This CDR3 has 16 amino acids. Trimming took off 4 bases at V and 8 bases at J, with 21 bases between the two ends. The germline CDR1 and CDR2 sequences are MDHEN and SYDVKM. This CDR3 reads CASSSPGAEGLYEQFF. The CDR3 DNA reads TGTGCCAGCAGTTCCCCCGGGGCGGAGGGTCTCTATGAGCAGTTCTTC.

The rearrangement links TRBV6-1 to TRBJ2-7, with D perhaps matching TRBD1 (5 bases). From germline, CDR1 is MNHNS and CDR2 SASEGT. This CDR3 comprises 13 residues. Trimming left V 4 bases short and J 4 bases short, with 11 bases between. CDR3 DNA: TGTGCCAGCAGTGTATCCCCAGGGTACGAGCAGTACTTC. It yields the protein CASSVSPGYEQYF.

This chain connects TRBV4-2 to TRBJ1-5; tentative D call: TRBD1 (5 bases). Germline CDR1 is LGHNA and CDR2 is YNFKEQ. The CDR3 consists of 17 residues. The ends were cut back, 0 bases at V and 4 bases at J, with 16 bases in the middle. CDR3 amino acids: CASSQDGGGRSNQPQHF. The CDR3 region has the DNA TGTGCCAGCAGCCAAGATGGGGGAGGGAGATCGAATCAGCCCCAGCATTTT.

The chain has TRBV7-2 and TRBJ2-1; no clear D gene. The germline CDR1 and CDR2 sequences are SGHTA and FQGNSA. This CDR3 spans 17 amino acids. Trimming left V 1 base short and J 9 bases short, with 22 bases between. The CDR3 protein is CASSLDPRASRWGEQFF. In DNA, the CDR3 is TGTGCCAGCAGCTTAGACCCCCGAGCCTCACGATGGGGTGAGCAGTTCTTC.

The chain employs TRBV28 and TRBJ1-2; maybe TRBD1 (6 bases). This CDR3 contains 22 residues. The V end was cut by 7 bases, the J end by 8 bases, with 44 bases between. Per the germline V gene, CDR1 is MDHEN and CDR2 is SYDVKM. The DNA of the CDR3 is TGTGCCAGCACCTATTTCGTGGACAGAAATAGGAGTCGTGGCGGAGACCGACAGGGCTACACCTTC. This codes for CASTYFVDRNRSRGGDRQGYTF.

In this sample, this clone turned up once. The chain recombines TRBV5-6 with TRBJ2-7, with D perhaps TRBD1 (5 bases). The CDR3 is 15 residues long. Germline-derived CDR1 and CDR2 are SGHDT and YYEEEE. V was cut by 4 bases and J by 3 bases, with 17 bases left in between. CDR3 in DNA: TGTGCCAGCAGCAGGTACTTCCCCACAGGCTACGAGCAGTACTTC. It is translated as CASSRYFPTGYEQYF. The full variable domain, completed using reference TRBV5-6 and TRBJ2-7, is DAGVTQSPTHLIKTRGQQVTLRCSPKSGHDTVSWYQQALGQGPQFIFQYYEEEERQRGNFPDRFSGHQFPNYSSELNVNALLLGDSALYLCASSRYFPTGYEQYFGPGTRLTVT.

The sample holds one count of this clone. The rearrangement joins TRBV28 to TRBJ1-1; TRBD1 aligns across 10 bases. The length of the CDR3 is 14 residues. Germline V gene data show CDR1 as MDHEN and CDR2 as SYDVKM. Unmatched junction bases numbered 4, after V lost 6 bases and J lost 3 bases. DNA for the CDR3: TGTGCCAGCAGCTGGGACAGGGGCTACACTGAAGCTTTCTTT. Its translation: CASSWDRGYTEAFF. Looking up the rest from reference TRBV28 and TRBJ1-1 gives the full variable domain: DVKVTQSSRYLVKRTGEKVFLECVQDMDHENMFWYRQDPGLGLRLIYFSYDVKMKEKGDIPEGYSVSREKKERFSLILESASTNQTSMYLCASSWDRGYTEAFFGQGTRLTVV.

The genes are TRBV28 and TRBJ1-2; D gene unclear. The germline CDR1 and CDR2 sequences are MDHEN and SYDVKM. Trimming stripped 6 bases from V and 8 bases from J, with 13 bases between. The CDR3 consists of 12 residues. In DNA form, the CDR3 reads TGTGCCAGCAGGTCCGGCTCGTTGGGCTACACCTTC. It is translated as CASRSGSLGYTF.

The DNA for the CDR3 is TGTGCCAGTAGTACGCCAGGGATCTCTGGGGCCAACGTCCTGACTTTC. It encodes CASSTPGISGANVLTF. J is TRBJ2-6 and V is TRBV19; possible D gene TRBD1, 5 bases. In germline, CDR1 is LNHDA, CDR2 SQIVND (reference sequence). There are 16 residues in the CDR3. Trimming took off 4 bases at V and 0 bases at J, with 10 bases between the two ends.

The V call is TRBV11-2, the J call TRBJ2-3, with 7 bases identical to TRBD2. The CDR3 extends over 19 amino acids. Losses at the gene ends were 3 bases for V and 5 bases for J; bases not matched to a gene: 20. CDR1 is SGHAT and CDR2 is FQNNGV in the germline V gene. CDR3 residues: CASSLEDPTMAGAEDTQYF. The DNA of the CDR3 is TGTGCCAGCAGCTTGGAGGATCCGACTATGGCGGGAGCCGAAGATACGCAGTATTTT. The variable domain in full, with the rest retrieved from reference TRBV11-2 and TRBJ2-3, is EAGVAQSPRYKIIEKRQSVAFWCNPISGHATLYWYQQILGQGPKLLIQFQNNGVVDDSQLPKDRFSAERLKGVDSTLKIQPAKLEDSAVYLCASSLEDPTMAGAEDTQYFGPGTRLTVL.

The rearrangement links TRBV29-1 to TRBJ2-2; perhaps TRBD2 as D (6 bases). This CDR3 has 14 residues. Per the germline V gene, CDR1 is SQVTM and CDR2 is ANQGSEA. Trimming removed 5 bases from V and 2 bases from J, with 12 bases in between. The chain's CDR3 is CSVRLRGNTGELFF. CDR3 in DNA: TGCAGCGTTCGCTTGCGGGGAAACACCGGGGAGCTGTTTTTT.

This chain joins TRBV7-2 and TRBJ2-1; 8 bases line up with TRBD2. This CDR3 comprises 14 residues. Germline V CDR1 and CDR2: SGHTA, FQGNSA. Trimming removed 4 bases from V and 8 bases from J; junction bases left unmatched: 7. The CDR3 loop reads CASSSGLDFDEQFF. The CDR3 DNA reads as TGTGCCAGCAGCTCGGGACTAGATTTTGATGAGCAGTTCTTC. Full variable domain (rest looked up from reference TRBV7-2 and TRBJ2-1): GAGVSQSPSNKVTEKGKDVELRCDPISGHTALYWYRQSLGQGLEFLIYFQGNSAPDKSGLPSDRFSAERTGGSVSTLTIQRTQQEDSAVYLCASSSGLDFDEQFFGPGTRLTVL.

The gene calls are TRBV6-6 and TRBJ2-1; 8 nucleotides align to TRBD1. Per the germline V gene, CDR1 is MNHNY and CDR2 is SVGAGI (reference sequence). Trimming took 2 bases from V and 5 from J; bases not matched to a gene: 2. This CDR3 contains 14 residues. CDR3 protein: CASSYPGQDNEQFF. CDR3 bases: TGTGCCAGCAGTTACCCGGGACAGGACAATGAGCAGTTCTTC.

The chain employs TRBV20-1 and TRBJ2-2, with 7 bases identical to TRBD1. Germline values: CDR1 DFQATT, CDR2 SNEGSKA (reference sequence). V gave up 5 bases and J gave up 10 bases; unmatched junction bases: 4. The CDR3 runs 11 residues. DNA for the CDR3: TGCAGTGCTCGACAGGGCACGGAGCTGTTTTTT. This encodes CSARQGTELFF.

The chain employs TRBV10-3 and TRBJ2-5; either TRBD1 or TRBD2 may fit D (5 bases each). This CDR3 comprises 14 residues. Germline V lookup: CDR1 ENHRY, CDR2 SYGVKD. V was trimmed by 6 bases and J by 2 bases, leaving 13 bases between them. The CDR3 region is CAISEPGRQETQYF. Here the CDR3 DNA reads TGTGCCATCAGCGAGCCGGGACGACAAGAGACCCAGTACTTC.